This T cell receptor beta chain was sequenced for a study of OX40 agonist ivuxolimab in advanced cancers. Study information: Mean age about 60 years, range about 23 to 85; about 81% male.

A word on this clone: Its target is not known.

This CDR3 spans 13 amino acids. Germline CDR1 and CDR2: SGHDT and YYEEEE. V was clipped by 4 bases and J by 6 bases; unmatched bases: 4. Study-wide findings and caveats: Mean expanded clone counts were higher in CD8+ than CD4+ T cells. The study observed clonal expansion of CD4+ and CD8+ blood T cells by week 6 at 0.1 to 3.0 mg/kg.

Produced via immunoSEQ multiplex PCR; TCRdb's table is partial and in-frame only. The table includes 25,000 to 35,000 clones, 87% detected once. The origin of this receptor is an adult with an advanced solid tumor such as melanoma, head and neck, liver or kidney cancer. This sample comprised CD4+ or CD8+ T cells sorted from blood, obtained in a trial of the OX40 agonist ivuxolimab. This chain links TRBV5-6 with TRBJ2-1, with 7 bases aligning to TRBD1. The CDR3 DNA follows: TGTGCCAGCAGCGGGACAGCGCCCAATGAGCAGTTCTTC. This gives the protein CASSGTAPNEQFF.